This TCR beta chain was captured in a study of blood T cell repertoires in COVID-19 (TCRdb year 2020). Some background on the complete study: Samples covering the acute and convalescent phases of COVID-19 were provided by collaborators in the United States, Italy and Spain. Samples came from the ongoing ImmuneRACE study (first 160 participants) plus 1,254 subjects from 6 global collaborators. The sample metadata nearly always contained a de-identified subject ID, COVID-19 status, age in years and sex. Deeply sampled blood TCRbeta repertoires from subjects exposed to, actively infected with, or recovered from COVID-19 were included in the dataset. The material from the prospective study consisted of cDNA or gDNA derived from T cells, B-cell-depleted T cells, or PBMCs. The repertoires were released in a freely available public database intended as a resource for research on the immune response to SARS-CoV-2. Where available, HLA class I and class II types were obtained from metadata supplied by the sample provider rather than from assay-based typing.

Each collaborating institution followed its own protocols to collect whole blood in K2EDTA tubes. For TCRbeta analysis, collaborators shipped samples as frozen whole blood, isolated PBMCs, or DNA extracted from either of those sample types. With regard to this clone: No antigen is known for it. Base qualities are not provided; no much larger clone lies one nucleotide away.

The germline V gene gives CDR1 as MGHRA and CDR2 as YSYEKL. The V end gives up 5 bases and the J end 16 bases, leaving 11 bases in the junction not matched to a gene. From the cysteine through the phenylalanine, the CDR3 covers 12 amino acids. Only CDR3 DNA remains: 36 bases, in frame from the first base. The immunoSEQ Assay, a bias-controlled multiplex PCR, was used to amplify TCRbeta CDR3 regions from genomic DNA. In the original analysis: Within the assay, amplification of reference gene primers was used to estimate how many nucleated cells each sample contained. Sequence reads were collapsed and filtered to measure the absolute abundance of every unique TCRbeta CDR3 rearrangement. For each sample, productive Simpson clonality was calculated by taking the square root of Simpson's diversity index across productive rearrangements. TCRdb mirrors the immuneACCESS table, restricted to in-frame sequences. Some clones are absent from its copies; in checked studies, under half trace to an unresolved V gene, and the reason for the others is unknown. Clone size and the V and J calls come from that table; the DNA yielded D and trimming. The sample table records roughly 110,000 clones; about 85% of these occur just once. The top ten clones comprise about 13% of the sample.

Here is what the overall study found, with its caveats: How much clinical and demographic metadata was included differed by source and by participant, and the metadata was provided uncurated.

This clonotype was obtained from a human donor in a cohort sampled during active COVID-19. Recombination joined TRBV4-1 with TRBJ1-5, with 7 bases aligning to TRBD1. The sequencing input was peripheral blood. The nucleotide sequence is TGCGCCAGCAGCACTCTAGGGGGCTTGGTACATTTT. Its amino acids are CASSTLGGLVHF.